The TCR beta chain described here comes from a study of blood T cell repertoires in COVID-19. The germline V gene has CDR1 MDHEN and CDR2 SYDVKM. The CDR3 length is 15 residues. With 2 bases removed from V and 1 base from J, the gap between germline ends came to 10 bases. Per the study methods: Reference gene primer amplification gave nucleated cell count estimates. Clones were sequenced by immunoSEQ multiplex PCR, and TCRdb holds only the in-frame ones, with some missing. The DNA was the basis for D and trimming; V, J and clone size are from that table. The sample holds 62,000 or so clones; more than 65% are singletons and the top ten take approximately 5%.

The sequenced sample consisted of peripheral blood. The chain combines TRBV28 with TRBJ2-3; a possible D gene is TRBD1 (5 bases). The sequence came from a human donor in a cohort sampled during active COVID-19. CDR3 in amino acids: CASSLRAGRTDTQYF. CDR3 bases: TGTGCCAGCAGTTTACGGGCAGGGCGCACAGATACGCAGTATTTT. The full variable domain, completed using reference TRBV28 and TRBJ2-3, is DVKVTQSSRYLVKRTGEKVFLECVQDMDHENMFWYRQDPGLGLRLIYFSYDVKMKEKGDIPEGYSVSREKKERFSLILESASTNQTSMYLCASSLRAGRTDTQYFGPGTRLTVL.